This T cell receptor (beta chain) was retrieved from a study of blood T cells in healthy people across ages. Study-wide points: Higher diversity, along with more naive CD4+ cells, distinguished long-lived donors from aged donors.

Sample-barcoded 5' priming and a J-beta primer mix drove a second PCR of about 6 to 12 cycles. TCRdb re-called the 5' RACE reads with MiXCR, one entry per CDR3 protein. This table holds about 1.4 million distinct CDR3 sequences, around 59% found once. In regard to this clonotype: Its matching antigen is unknown.

The CDR3 loop spans 14 amino acids. J gave up 3 bases and V 8 bases, and 13 bases lay outside the gene matches. From germline, CDR1 is DFQATT and CDR2 SNEGSKA (reference sequence). The receptor comes from a young man in good health. The sequenced sample was blood. The chain couples TRBV20-1 to TRBJ2-7; 7 positions match TRBD2. The CDR3 protein is CSTIASGGGYEQYF. CDR3 DNA sequence: TGCAGTACCATTGCTAGCGGCGGCGGCTACGAGCAGTACTTC.